This T cell receptor beta chain was observed in a study of metastatic and nonmetastatic thyroid tumors. Study-level background: Both malignant and benign thyroid patients supplied peripheral blood and tumor or nodule tissue samples, across which the repertoires of these patients were then compared.

Patients were all untreated before their thyroid surgery. The CDR3 spans 13 residues. The V end was cut by 3 bases, the J end by 4 bases, with 9 bases between. Germline assignment: CDR1 SGHAT and CDR2 FQNNGV. The authors' processing: CDR3 was compared across clinicopathological groups, and the resulting differences were used to build a distant-metastasis classifier for papillary thyroid cancer. TCRdb re-called clones via MiXCR from the PCR reads. The V and J calls were determined by TCRdb, not by the authors. This sample has some 45,000 clones, with about 12% found just once. Study outcomes and limitations: Relative to benign nodules, malignant thyroid tumors were reportedly characterized by significantly elevated TCR beta diversity in blood and tumor.

This clone was counted ten times or more. Its antigen is unidentified. The sequencing sample was made of blood. This TCR was sampled from a male donor with papillary thyroid cancer or a benign thyroid nodule (not recorded which). Some clones in this sample may be carry-over from other donors' samples. The rearrangement joins TRBV11-2 to TRBJ2-5; D might be TRBD1 or TRBD2, each matching 5 bases. The CDR3 reads CASSLGVTETQYF. CDR3 nucleotides: TGTGCCAGCAGCTTGGGGGTAACAGAGACCCAGTACTTC.